This TCR beta chain was documented in a study of blood T cell repertoires in COVID-19 (dated by TCRdb to 2020 to 2022). Some background on the complete study: Samples from collaborators originated in the United States, Italy and Spain and spanned both the acute and convalescent phases of COVID-19. The material from the prospective study consisted of cDNA or gDNA derived from T cells, B-cell-depleted T cells, or PBMCs. The dataset comprised deeply sampled blood TCRbeta repertoires from subjects exposed to, actively infected with, or recovered from COVID-19. The repertoires were made available in a free public database intended to serve as a resource for research on the immune response to SARS-CoV-2. Samples were obtained from the ongoing ImmuneRACE study (first 160 participants) and from over 1,000 subjects provided by 6 global collaborators. A de-identified subject ID, COVID-19 status, age in years and sex were almost always included in the sample metadata. Where available, HLA class I and class II types were obtained from metadata supplied by the sample provider rather than from assay-based typing. Overall study outcomes, separate from this receptor: How much clinical and demographic metadata was included differed by source and by participant, and the metadata was provided uncurated.

On this clone: There is no known antigen for this receptor. There are no base qualities to consult, and no much larger clone falls within one base. Within the sample, other DNA sequences also encode this same CDR3.

Reading from cysteine to phenylalanine, the CDR3 counts 13 amino acids. Only the CDR3 region is kept as DNA, spanning 39 bases read in frame from base 1. Trimming takes 1 base from V and 0 bases from J, and the germline ends sit 6 bases apart. For CDR1 and CDR2, the germline V gene lists SQVTM and ANQGSEA. The immunoSEQ Assay, a bias-controlled multiplex PCR, was used to amplify TCRbeta CDR3 regions from genomic DNA. Per the original workflow: Nucleated cell counts per sample were estimated from amplification of reference gene primers within the assay. To quantify the absolute abundance of each unique TCRbeta CDR3 rearrangement, sequence reads were collapsed and filtered. Productive Simpson clonality was computed per sample as the square root of Simpson's diversity index over productive rearrangements. What TCRdb holds here is the immuneACCESS table cut down to in-frame rearrangements. Part of the clones is not present; checked against another copy, under half of the missing clones reflect an unresolved V gene, and the others are unexplained. That table furnishes V, J and clone size, whereas the DNA furnished D and trimming. Present in this sample are 150,000 to 200,000 clones, roughly four fifths of which were seen just once. The ten largest clones capture 6.5% to 8.5% of the sample.

Each collaborating institution followed its own protocols to collect whole blood in K2EDTA tubes. For TCRbeta analysis, collaborator samples were shipped as frozen whole blood, as isolated PBMCs, or as DNA extracted from either sample type. The chain was built from TRBV29-1 and TRBJ1-1; the D gene cannot be resolved reliably. The clonotype was recovered from a human donor with acute or convalescent COVID-19. The donor label of this sample is uncertain. The sample taken for sequencing was peripheral blood. The CDR3 region reads CSVEGQMNTEAFF. The nucleotides are TGCAGCGTTGAAGGGCAGATGAACACTGAAGCTTTCTTT.